The 16 T cell receptor beta chains below all came from one sample that was sequenced in a study of T cell responses to AZD1222 COVID-19 vaccine. Sequencing used immunoSEQ multiplex PCR; TCRdb keeps in-frame clones, though not all of them. The repertoire holds about 93,000 clones, with 65% to 90% as singletons. Sequences were derived from peripheral blood, sampled on day 0 of AZD1222 vaccination. Receptor source: an adult in good health.

The chain combines TRBV5-5 with TRBJ1-5; D is undetermined. Per germline, CDR1 SGHKS and CDR2 YYEKEE (reference sequence). Trimming removed 0 bases at V and 7 bases at J, with 14 bases between. The CDR3 contains 15 residues. The CDR3 spells CASSLALNGEQPQHF. As DNA, the CDR3 is TGTGCCAGCAGCTTGGCGCTCAATGGGGAGCAGCCCCAGCATTTT.

This clone was picked up one time. V is TRBV6-2 or TRBV6-3 and J is TRBJ1-1; 10 bases match TRBD1. The CDR3 is 14 residues long. The J segment lost 8 bases and the V segment lost 4 bases, leaving 7 bases of the junction unmatched. Germline assignment: CDR1 MNHEY and CDR2 SVGEGT. The CDR3 nucleotides read TGTGCCAGCAGTTTCAGACAGGGGGCGAGAGAAGCTTTCTTT. Translation: CASSFRQGAREAFF.

This chain uses TRBV7-2 with TRBJ1-3; possible D gene TRBD1, 5 bases. Trimming took 1 base from V and 0 from J, leaving 10 bases between them. The CDR3 covers 16 residues. The germline V gene encodes CDR1 SGHTA and CDR2 FQGNSA. The CDR3 DNA reads TGTGCCAGCAGCTTAGTACGGGGGGACTCTGGAAACACCATATATTTT. As protein: CASSLVRGDSGNTIYF. Full variable domain (rest looked up from reference TRBV7-2 and TRBJ1-3): GAGVSQSPSNKVTEKGKDVELRCDPISGHTALYWYRQSLGQGLEFLIYFQGNSAPDKSGLPSDRFSAERTGGSVSTLTIQRTQQEDSAVYLCASSLVRGDSGNTIYFGEGSWLTVV.

The rearrangement links TRBV5-1 to TRBJ2-5; perhaps TRBD1 as D (6 bases). Trimming left V 4 bases short and J 3 bases short, with 13 bases between. Germline lookup yields CDR1 SGHRS and CDR2 YFSETQ. The CDR3 sequence is 14 residues long. In DNA, the CDR3 is TGCGCCAGCAGCCTCATGGACAGAGAAGAGACCCAGTACTTC. Protein sequence: CASSLMDREETQYF.

The gene calls are TRBV11-2 and TRBJ1-2, with D uncertain. CDR1 SGHAT and CDR2 FQNNGV come from the germline V gene. V was pared by 0 bases and J by 8 bases, with 10 bases between. The CDR3 length is 13 residues. The CDR3 is CASSLDLGVGYTF. CDR3 bases: TGTGCCAGCAGCTTAGATCTCGGGGTCGGCTACACCTTC.

The gene calls are TRBV7-2 and TRBJ1-1; no firm D call. The V and J ends lost 1 base and 5 bases respectively, with 8 bases between them. The CDR3 consists of 13 residues. CDR1 and CDR2 from the germline V gene are SGHTA and FQGNSA. In DNA form, the CDR3 reads TGTGCCAGCAGCTTAGGCTCGGAGACTGAAGCTTTCTTT. Translating gives CASSLGSETEAFF. Using reference TRBV7-2 and TRBJ1-1 for the parts outside the CDR3, the full variable domain is GAGVSQSPSNKVTEKGKDVELRCDPISGHTALYWYRQSLGQGLEFLIYFQGNSAPDKSGLPSDRFSAERTGGSVSTLTIQRTQQEDSAVYLCASSLGSETEAFFGQGTRLTVV.

J is TRBJ1-6 and V is TRBV11-2; D ambiguous. Deletions cut 5 bases from V and 3 bases from J, with 11 bases between. CDR1 and CDR2 (germline): SGHAT, FQNNGV. CDR3 length: 15 residues. CDR3 nucleotides: TGTGCCAGCAGCCAGCCCCTAAGCTATAATTCACCCCTCCACTTT. Translation gives CASSQPLSYNSPLHF. Full variable domain (rest looked up from reference TRBV11-2 and TRBJ1-6): EAGVAQSPRYKIIEKRQSVAFWCNPISGHATLYWYQQILGQGPKLLIQFQNNGVVDDSQLPKDRFSAERLKGVDSTLKIQPAKLEDSAVYLCASSQPLSYNSPLHFGNGTRLTVT.

The chain carries TRBV12-3 or TRBV12-4 and TRBJ1-2, with D unresolved. The V gene lost 6 bases and the J gene lost 6 bases, with 11 bases spanning the gap. This CDR3 region has 12 residues. The CDR3: CASSAPRDGYTF. The CDR3 bases are TGTGCCAGCAGCGCACCTAGAGATGGCTACACCTTC.

In its sample, this clone was seen once. The gene calls are TRBV6-5 and TRBJ2-3; TRBD2 agrees at 9 bases. Germline trimming cut 6 bases from V and 4 bases from J; bases unmatched to any gene: 5. CDR1 and CDR2 (germline): MNHEY, SVGAGI. The CDR3 runs 14 residues. CDR3 bases: TGTGCCAGCAGCCCGAGACTAGCGGCAGATACGCAGTATTTT. Translating gives CASSPRLAADTQYF.

Only one count was recorded for this clone. The chain has TRBV7-2 and TRBJ2-5; the D call may be TRBD1 or TRBD2 (5 bases each). The CDR3 length is 16 residues. In germline, CDR1 is SGHTA, CDR2 FQGNSA. The germline V and J ends were trimmed by 5 bases and 1 base, with 17 bases remaining between them. The CDR3 is CASSPVEGRGQETQYF. The CDR3 bases are TGTGCCAGCAGCCCCGTCGAGGGGAGAGGCCAAGAGACCCAGTACTTC.

The genes are TRBV7-6 and TRBJ1-4; no firm D call. There are 15 residues in the CDR3. The V gene's germline CDR1 is SGHVS and CDR2 FNYEAQ. V was cut by 2 bases and J by 3 bases, with 10 bases left in between. The CDR3, as DNA: TGTGCCAGCAGCTTACCCCCCCCGGCTAATGAAAAACTGTTTTTT. It encodes CASSLPPPANEKLFF.

This clone was observed a few times. The J gene is TRBJ2-7, the V gene TRBV5-5, with 11 bases lining up with TRBD2. The CDR3 runs 16 residues. V shed 3 bases and J 4 bases; nucleotides not matched to a gene: 9. Germline CDR1 and CDR2: SGHKS and YYEKEE (reference sequence). The CDR3: CASSSSPGLAAYEQYF. The CDR3 DNA is TGTGCCAGCAGCTCTAGTCCGGGACTAGCGGCTTACGAGCAGTACTTC.

CDR3 sequence reads: CASSYSISAGALPNTGELFF. DNA of the CDR3: TGTGCCAGCAGTTACTCGATTTCGGCGGGGGCCCTGCCAAACACCGGGGAGCTGTTTTTT. The V call is TRBV6-2 or TRBV6-3, the J call TRBJ2-2; perhaps TRBD2 as D (7 bases). The CDR3 covers 20 residues. CDR1 and CDR2 (germline): MNHEY, SVGEGT. The ends were cut back, 0 bases at V and 2 bases at J, with 22 bases in the middle.

The V call is TRBV20-1, the J call TRBJ2-1; tentative D call: TRBD1 (6 bases). V was cut by 3 bases and J by 3 bases, with 15 bases left in between. Germline-derived CDR1 and CDR2 are DFQATT and SNEGSKA (reference sequence). The CDR3 extends over 15 amino acids. CDR3 protein: CSASAIATGYNEQFF. The CDR3 DNA sequence: TGCAGTGCTAGTGCAATAGCGACAGGCTACAATGAGCAGTTCTTC.

The rearrangement uses TRBV3-1 (or the pseudogene TRBV3-2) and TRBJ2-7, with TRBD1 identical over 9 bases. CDR3 length: 14 residues. The junction had 6 bases not matched to a gene; V was cut back by 3 bases and J by 6 bases. From germline, CDR1 is LGHDT and CDR2 YNNKEL (reference sequence). This CDR3 reads CASSHNRDRVEQYF. The CDR3 DNA follows: TGTGCCAGCAGCCATAACCGGGACAGGGTCGAGCAGTACTTC.

This clone was observed a handful of times. The rearrangement links TRBV11-3 to TRBJ2-3; unclear D gene. The CDR3 has 11 amino acids. Germline V lookup: CDR1 SGHNT, CDR2 YENEEA. V lost 1 base and J 6 bases, leaving 2 bases between the germline ends. The CDR3 nucleotides read TGTGCCAGCAGCTTAGCGGATACGCAGTATTTT. This encodes CASSLADTQYF.